This T cell receptor (beta chain) was sequenced for a study of shared clonotypes between healthy human individuals. CDR3 length equals 16 residues. CDR1 SEHNR and CDR2 FQNEAQ come from the germline V gene (reference sequence). V lost 5 bases to trimming and J lost 8 bases, with 22 bases between them. TCRdb's table, derived via immunoSEQ multiplex PCR, lists solely in-frame clones and lacks some. The sample records about 710,000 clones, around 77% being singletons. The specimen was memory CD4+ T cells sorted from blood. Documented subset: CD45RA-negative fraction. The origin of this receptor is a woman in her 30s in good health. This chain links TRBV7-9 with TRBJ2-1; D unclear. The CDR3 is CASSPPPRVELHEQFF. CDR3 DNA: TGTGCCAGCAGCCCGCCCCCCCGGGTGGAATTGCATGAGCAGTTCTTC. The full variable domain, in which reference TRBV7-9 and TRBJ2-1 provide the parts outside the CDR3, is DTGVSQNPRHKITKRGQNVTFRCDPISEHNRLYWYRQTLGQGPEFLTYFQNEAQLEKSRLLSDRFSAERPKGSFSTLEIQRTEQGDSAMYLCASSPPPRVELHEQFFGPGTRLTVL.